What follows describes a single T cell receptor beta chain. Its antigen is unidentified. Other DNA sequences in the same sample also yield this CDR3. Trimming pared 3 bases from V and 6 bases from J, leaving 8 bases between. Germline CDR1 KGHSH, CDR2 LQKENI. This CDR3 contains 13 residues. Authors' analysis steps: Filtering was not the same, since immunoSEQ gave junction-only sequences without quality scores. TCRdb's copy holds only in-frame clones and misses some; the assay was immunoSEQ multiplex PCR. That table furnishes V, J and clone size, whereas the DNA furnished D and trimming. The sample lists 2 million to 2.5 million clones; approximately 95% were seen once. These data belong to a study of shared clonotypes between healthy human individuals. Study background: Plates per donor: three CD4 naive, three CD4 memory, two CD8 naive, one CD8 memory.

Findings and limits, study-wide: Rarefaction showed that sequencing of sorted subsets was incomplete (despite large depth).

The material sequenced was naive CD4+ T cells from PBMCs. Subset defined: CD45RA+ positively selected. This clonotype was obtained from a man younger than 35 in good health. Some clones in this sample may be carry-over from other donors' samples. The chain combines TRBV18 with TRBJ1-4; no reliable D call. In DNA form, the CDR3 reads TGTGCCAGCTCACCGGGAGTGGATGAAAAACTGTTTTTT. The encoded protein is CASSPGVDEKLFF.